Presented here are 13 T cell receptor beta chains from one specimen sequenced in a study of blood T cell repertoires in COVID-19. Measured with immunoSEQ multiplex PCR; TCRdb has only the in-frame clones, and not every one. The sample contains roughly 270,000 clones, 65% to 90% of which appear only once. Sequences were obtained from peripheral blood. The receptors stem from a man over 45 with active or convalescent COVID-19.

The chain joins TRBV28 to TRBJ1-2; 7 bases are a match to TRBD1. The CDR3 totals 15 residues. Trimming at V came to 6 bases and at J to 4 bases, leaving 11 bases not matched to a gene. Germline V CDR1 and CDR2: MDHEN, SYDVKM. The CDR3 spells CASSYTGDVRYGYTF. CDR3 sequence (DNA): TGTGCCAGCAGCTACACAGGGGATGTCCGCTATGGCTACACCTTC.

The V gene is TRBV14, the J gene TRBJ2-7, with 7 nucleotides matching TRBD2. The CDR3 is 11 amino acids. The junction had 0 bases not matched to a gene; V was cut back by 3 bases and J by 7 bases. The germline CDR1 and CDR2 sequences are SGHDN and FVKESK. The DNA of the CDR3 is TGTGCCAGCAGCCAGGGGGGGGAGCAGTACTTC. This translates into CASSQGGEQYF.

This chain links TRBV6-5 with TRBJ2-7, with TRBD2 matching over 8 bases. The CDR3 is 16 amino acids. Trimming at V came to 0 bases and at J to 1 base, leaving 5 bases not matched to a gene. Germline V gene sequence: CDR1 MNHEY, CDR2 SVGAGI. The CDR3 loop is CASSYSIPSGSYEQYF. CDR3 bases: TGTGCCAGCAGTTACTCGATCCCTAGCGGGTCCTACGAGCAGTACTTC.

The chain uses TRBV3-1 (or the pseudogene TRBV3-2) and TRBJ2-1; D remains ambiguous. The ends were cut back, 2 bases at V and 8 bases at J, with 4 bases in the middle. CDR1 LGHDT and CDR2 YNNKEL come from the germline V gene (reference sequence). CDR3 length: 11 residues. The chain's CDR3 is CASSQSYEQFF. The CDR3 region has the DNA TGTGCCAGCAGCCAATCGTATGAGCAGTTCTTC.

The CDR3: CASSRGTGELFF. The CDR3 nucleotides read TGTGCCAGCAGCCGAGGAACCGGGGAGCTGTTTTTT. This chain links TRBV5-6 with TRBJ2-2; D is undetermined. The CDR3 length is 12 residues. Per germline, CDR1 SGHDT and CDR2 YYEEEE. V was pared by 4 bases and J by 5 bases, with 6 bases between. The entire variable domain, with the rest obtained from reference TRBV5-6 and TRBJ2-2, is as follows: DAGVTQSPTHLIKTRGQQVTLRCSPKSGHDTVSWYQQALGQGPQFIFQYYEEEERQRGNFPDRFSGHQFPNYSSELNVNALLLGDSALYLCASSRGTGELFFGEGSRLTVL.

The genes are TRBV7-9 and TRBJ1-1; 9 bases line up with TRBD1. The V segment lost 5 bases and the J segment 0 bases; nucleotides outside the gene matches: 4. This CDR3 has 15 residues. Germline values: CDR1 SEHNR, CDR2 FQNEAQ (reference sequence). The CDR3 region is CASSPDRGMNTEAFF. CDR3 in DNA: TGTGCCAGCAGCCCGGACAGGGGTATGAACACTGAAGCTTTCTTT.

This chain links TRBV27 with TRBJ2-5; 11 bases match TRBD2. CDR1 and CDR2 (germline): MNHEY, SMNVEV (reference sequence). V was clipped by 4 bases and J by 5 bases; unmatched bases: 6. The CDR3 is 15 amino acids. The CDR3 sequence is CASSYTSGSSETQYF. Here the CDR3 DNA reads TGTGCCAGCAGTTATACTAGCGGGAGTTCGGAGACCCAGTACTTC.

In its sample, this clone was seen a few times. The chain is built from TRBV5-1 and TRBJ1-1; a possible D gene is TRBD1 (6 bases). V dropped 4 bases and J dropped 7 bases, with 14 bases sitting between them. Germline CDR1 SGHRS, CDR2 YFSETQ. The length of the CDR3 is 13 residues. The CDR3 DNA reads TGCGCCAGCAGCAAAATCGGACAGAATGAAGCTTTCTTT. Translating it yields CASSKIGQNEAFF.

The CDR3: CASSEGTSYQPQHF. The CDR3 nucleotides read TGTGCCAGCAGTGAAGGGACAAGTTATCAGCCCCAGCATTTT. The chain links TRBV6-1 to TRBJ1-5; D may be TRBD1 (5 bases). Germline V gives CDR1 MNHNS, CDR2 SASEGT. The germline V and J ends were trimmed by 1 base and 5 bases, with 9 bases remaining between them. CDR3 size: 14 residues.

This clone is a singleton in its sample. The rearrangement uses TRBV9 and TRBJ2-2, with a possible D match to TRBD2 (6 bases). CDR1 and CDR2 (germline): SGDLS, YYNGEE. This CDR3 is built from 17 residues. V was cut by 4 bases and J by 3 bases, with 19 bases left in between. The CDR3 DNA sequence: TGTGCCAGCAGCCCGAGGAGGGGTACGGTGGACACCGGGGAGCTGTTTTTT. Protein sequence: CASSPRRGTVDTGELFF.

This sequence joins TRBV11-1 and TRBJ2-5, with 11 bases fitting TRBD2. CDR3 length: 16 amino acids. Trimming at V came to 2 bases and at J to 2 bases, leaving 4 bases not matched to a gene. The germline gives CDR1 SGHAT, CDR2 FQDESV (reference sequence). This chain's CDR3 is CASSLSGTSGQETQYF. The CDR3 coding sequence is TGTGCCAGCAGCTTAAGCGGGACTAGCGGACAAGAGACCCAGTACTTC.

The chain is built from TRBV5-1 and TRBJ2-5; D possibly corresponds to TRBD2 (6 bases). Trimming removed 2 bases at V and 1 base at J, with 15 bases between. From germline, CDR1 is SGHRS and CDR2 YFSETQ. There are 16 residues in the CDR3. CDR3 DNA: TGCGCCAGCAGCTTAAGCCCGGGAGTTTCCCAAGAGACCCAGTACTTC. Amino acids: CASSLSPGVSQETQYF.

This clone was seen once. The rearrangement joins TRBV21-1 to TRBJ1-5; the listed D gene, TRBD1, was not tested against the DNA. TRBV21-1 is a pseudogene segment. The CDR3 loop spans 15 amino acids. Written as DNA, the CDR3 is TGTGCCAGCAGCAAAAAGAGGGCAGGGGATCAGCCCCAGCATTTT. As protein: CASSKKRAGDQPQHF.